This T cell receptor (beta chain) was sequenced in a study of identical twins. With no exceptions, donors were healthy Caucasians. This clonotype was recorded a few times. The target antigen is unknown. CDR1 and CDR2 from the germline V gene are ENHRY and SYGVKD. The length of the CDR3 is 13 residues. V was pared by 10 bases and J by 3 bases, with 7 bases of the junction left unmatched. Study-level results: There were fewer insertions in abundant cord blood beta clonotypes, but memory repertoires showed no such pattern.

TCRdb re-called the 5' RACE reads through MiXCR, storing one row per CDR3 protein. The table has 500,000 to 550,000 distinct CDR3 sequences, around 22% seen once. This same sample was also part of a study on yellow fever vaccine responses in identical twins.

The specimen was CD4+ T cells sorted from blood. The chain carries TRBV10-3 and TRBJ2-5; TRBD2 aligns across 8 bases. The receptor's source is a woman under 30 in good health. The CDR3 DNA is TGTGCCACCGGGACTAGTGAAAAAGAGACCCAGTACTTC. Translated: CATGTSEKETQYF.